The clone carrying this TCR beta chain was observed a handful of times. Its antigen is currently unknown. The authors built TCR beta libraries using iRepertoire HTBI primers and Arm-PCR of CDR3 regions. TCRdb analysed the multiplex PCR reads with MiXCR anew, one entry per CDR3 protein. The sample records 550,000 to 600,000 distinct CDR3 sequences, around 15% being singletons. The time point: newly diagnosed GD, antithyroid drugs for less than 3 months. Preparation of the TCR library used RNA extracted from PBMCs. The sample comes from a study of regulatory T cells in long-lasting Graves disease. The study, taken as a whole, reports: Shared public clonotypes totalled about 2,600 in persistent patients, compared with over 800 in new patients. Under persistent disease, TRBV28, TRBJ1-2 and TRBJ2-5 were used preferentially.

Trimming took 4 bases from V and 1 from J; bases not matched to a gene: 6. This CDR3 contains 16 residues. In germline, CDR1 is SGHDN, CDR2 FVKESK. The sample also formed part of further work on T cells in Graves' hyperthyroidism and ophthalmopathy. As reported in that work: First-round RT-PCR with HTBI primers amplified the TCR CDR3 region. Researchers found most expanded thyroid clonotypes above 0.001 in blood as well.

The receptor was derived from a man aged 18-30 years with Graves disease. V is TRBV14 and J is TRBJ2-2, with TRBD2 matching 7 bases. Here the sequenced sample was peripheral blood mononuclear cells (PBMCs), taken at new diagnosis, from a patient treated with antithyroid drugs. CDR3 sequence (DNA): TGTGCCAGCAGCCTCGGACTAGTCCAGAACACCGGGGAGCTGTTTTTT. This encodes CASSLGLVQNTGELFF.